A selection of T cell receptor beta chains follows, all from one sample in a study of identical twins. One entry per CDR3 protein results from TCRdb running MiXCR on the 5' RACE reads. The sample holds hundreds of thousands of distinct CDR3 sequences, 15% to 20% seen once. The same specimen was also included in a second study, on T cells expressing NK-cell markers.

Sequences were obtained from PBMCs. These receptors were taken from a woman younger than 30 in good health. The CDR3 runs from the conserved cysteine through the conserved F or W. Each record gives: clone size, J gene, D gene, V gene, CDR3 protein, CDR3 DNA. D genes are given only for firm matches. Some rows have no size entry. The others give once, few or many, or a class for an expanded clone.

clone_size: few; j_call: TRBJ1-4; d_call: NA; v_call: TRBV20-1; cdr3_aa: CSARRTANEKLFF; cdr3_nt: TGCAGTGCTCGACGGACAGCGAATGAAAAACTGTTTTTT
clone_size: few; j_call: TRBJ1-5; d_call: NA; v_call: TRBV12-3/TRBV12-4; cdr3_aa: CASRKSNQPQHF; cdr3_nt: TGTGCCAGCCGTAAGAGCAATCAGCCCCAGCATTTT
clone_size: few; j_call: TRBJ1-3; d_call: NA; v_call: TRBV5-6; cdr3_aa: CASSLIQQLHHSGNTIYF; cdr3_nt: TGTGCCAGCAGCTTGATCCAGCAGTTACACCACTCTGGAAACACCATATATTTT
clone_size: NA; j_call: TRBJ2-2; d_call: TRBD2; v_call: TRBV29-1; cdr3_aa: CSVWTSGRAKAGELFF; cdr3_nt: TGCAGCGTTTGGACTAGCGGGAGGGCCAAGGCCGGGGAGCTGTTTTTT
clone_size: NA; j_call: TRBJ2-1; d_call: TRBD2; v_call: TRBV14; cdr3_aa: CASSQVSGRNNEQFF; cdr3_nt: TGTGCCAGCAGCCAAGTTAGCGGGAGGAACAATGAGCAGTTCTTC
clone_size: few; j_call: TRBJ2-1; d_call: TRBD2; v_call: TRBV10-1; cdr3_aa: CASSALAGVLMDEQFF; cdr3_nt: TGCGCCAGCAGTGCTCTAGCGGGGGTGCTGATGGATGAGCAGTTCTTC
clone_size: few; j_call: TRBJ2-7; d_call: NA; v_call: TRBV6-1; cdr3_aa: CASTDGSYEQYF; cdr3_nt: TGTGCCAGCACCGACGGTTCCTACGAGCAGTACTTC
clone_size: few; j_call: TRBJ2-7; d_call: NA; v_call: TRBV20-1; cdr3_aa: CSASRAQGGYEQYF; cdr3_nt: TGCAGTGCTAGCCGGGCCCAGGGTGGCTACGAGCAGTACTTC
clone_size: many; j_call: TRBJ2-1; d_call: NA; v_call: TRBV5-5; cdr3_aa: CASSLKPEQFF; cdr3_nt: TGTGCCAGCAGCTTGAAACCGGAGCAGTTCTTC
clone_size: few; j_call: TRBJ2-2; d_call: NA; v_call: TRBV5-1; cdr3_aa: CASSLGTQGRSMSGELFF; cdr3_nt: TGCGCCAGCAGCTTGGGGACACAGGGGAGGAGTATGTCCGGGGAGCTGTTTTTT
clone_size: NA; j_call: TRBJ2-1; d_call: TRBD2; v_call: TRBV9; cdr3_aa: CASSPTGTSGRDEQFF; cdr3_nt: TGTGCCAGCAGCCCCACCGGGACTAGCGGGAGAGATGAGCAGTTCTTC
clone_size: NA; j_call: TRBJ2-3; d_call: NA; v_call: TRBV29-1; cdr3_aa: CSVGTPREGDTQYF; cdr3_nt: TGCAGCGTAGGTACCCCCAGGGAAGGGGATACGCAGTATTTT
clone_size: few; j_call: TRBJ1-1; d_call: NA; v_call: TRBV12-3/TRBV12-4; cdr3_aa: CASSQTPGVTEAFF; cdr3_nt: TGTGCCAGCAGTCAGACACCCGGGGTCACTGAAGCTTTCTTT
clone_size: NA; j_call: TRBJ2-1; d_call: TRBD1; v_call: TRBV7-9; cdr3_aa: CASSFQGVRNNEQFF; cdr3_nt: TGTGCCAGCAGCTTCCAGGGGGTACGGAACAATGAGCAGTTCTTC
clone_size: many; j_call: TRBJ2-7; d_call: NA; v_call: TRBV12-3/TRBV12-4; cdr3_aa: CASSPDYEQYF; cdr3_nt: TGTGCCAGCAGTCCCGACTACGAGCAGTACTTC
clone_size: few; j_call: TRBJ2-7; d_call: TRBD2; v_call: TRBV6-5; cdr3_aa: CASSYTTSGNYEQYF; cdr3_nt: TGTGCCAGCAGTTACACAACTAGCGGGAACTACGAGCAGTACTTC
clone_size: NA; j_call: TRBJ2-3; d_call: NA; v_call: TRBV7-2; cdr3_aa: CASSPEGGYTDTQYF; cdr3_nt: TGTGCCAGCAGCCCGGAGGGGGGATACACAGATACGCAGTATTTT
clone_size: NA; j_call: TRBJ1-1; d_call: NA; v_call: TRBV5-1; cdr3_aa: CASSYAPGLLPAFF; cdr3_nt: TGCGCCAGCAGCTATGCCCCGGGGCTTTTACCAGCTTTCTTT
clone_size: few; j_call: TRBJ2-1; d_call: NA; v_call: TRBV6-2/TRBV6-3; cdr3_aa: CASSSYDYNEQFF; cdr3_nt: TGTGCCAGCAGTTCATATGACTACAATGAGCAGTTCTTC
clone_size: NA; j_call: TRBJ2-2; d_call: NA; v_call: TRBV5-6; cdr3_aa: CASSFRKGELFF; cdr3_nt: TGTGCCAGCAGCTTTCGGAAAGGGGAGCTGTTTTTT
clone_size: NA; j_call: TRBJ2-1; d_call: NA; v_call: TRBV11-2; cdr3_aa: CASSLGGDLRGEQFF; cdr3_nt: TGTGCCAGCAGCTTAGGAGGGGACCTAAGGGGTGAGCAGTTCTTC
clone_size: NA; j_call: TRBJ2-7; d_call: TRBD2; v_call: TRBV12-3/TRBV12-4; cdr3_aa: CASSSRLASDLYEQYF; cdr3_nt: TGTGCCAGCAGCTCGAGACTAGCGTCTGACCTCTACGAGCAGTACTTC
clone_size: NA; j_call: TRBJ2-3; d_call: TRBD2; v_call: TRBV20-1; cdr3_aa: CSARPLAGDTDTQYF; cdr3_nt: TGCAGTGCTAGACCCTTGGCGGGGGACACAGATACGCAGTATTTT
clone_size: few; j_call: TRBJ1-4; d_call: NA; v_call: TRBV20-1; cdr3_aa: CSAGPAARDEKLFF; cdr3_nt: TGCAGTGCTGGTCCAGCGGCGAGGGATGAAAAACTGTTTTTT
clone_size: NA; j_call: TRBJ2-3; d_call: NA; v_call: TRBV20-1; cdr3_aa: CSARRPGQHTQYF; cdr3_nt: TGCAGTGCTAGACGTCCCGGGCAGCATACGCAGTATTTT
clone_size: NA; j_call: TRBJ2-4; d_call: NA; v_call: TRBV29-1; cdr3_aa: CSGRTGGFQYF; cdr3_nt: TGCAGCGGCCGTACGGGTGGGTTTCAGTACTTC
clone_size: few; j_call: TRBJ2-3; d_call: NA; v_call: TRBV24-1; cdr3_aa: CATSDVGTDTQYF; cdr3_nt: TGTGCCACCAGTGATGTCGGGACGGATACGCAGTATTTT
clone_size: NA; j_call: TRBJ2-7; d_call: NA; v_call: TRBV6-1; cdr3_aa: CATKLSSSYEQYF; cdr3_nt: TGTGCCACCAAACTATCAAGCTCCTACGAGCAGTACTTC
clone_size: few; j_call: TRBJ2-1; d_call: NA; v_call: TRBV29-1; cdr3_aa: CSVGRNEQFF; cdr3_nt: TGCAGCGTGGGGAGAAATGAGCAGTTCTTC
clone_size: few; j_call: TRBJ2-5; d_call: NA; v_call: TRBV20-1; cdr3_aa: CSAKFQGGETQYF; cdr3_nt: TGCAGTGCCAAGTTCCAGGGAGGAGAGACCCAGTACTTC
clone_size: few; j_call: TRBJ2-3; d_call: NA; v_call: TRBV4-3; cdr3_aa: CASSQELVELYTQYF; cdr3_nt: TGCGCCAGCAGCCAAGAGCTCGTGGAACTTTATACGCAGTATTTT
clone_size: many; j_call: TRBJ2-1; d_call: NA; v_call: TRBV5-5; cdr3_aa: CASSWVNDRVYYNEQFF; cdr3_nt: TGTGCCAGCAGCTGGGTAAATGACCGTGTATATTACAATGAGCAGTTCTTC
clone_size: few; j_call: TRBJ2-1; d_call: TRBD2; v_call: TRBV12-3/TRBV12-4; cdr3_aa: CASSPRASGGGNEQFF; cdr3_nt: TGTGCCAGCAGCCCCCGGGCTAGCGGGGGTGGGAATGAGCAGTTCTTC
clone_size: few; j_call: TRBJ2-7; d_call: TRBD2; v_call: TRBV24-1; cdr3_aa: CATLRLAGGVAYEQYF; cdr3_nt: TGTGCCACCCTAAGACTAGCGGGAGGCGTCGCCTACGAGCAGTACTTC
clone_size: NA; j_call: TRBJ2-6; d_call: TRBD1; v_call: TRBV3-1; cdr3_aa: CASSLGDRLTSSGANVLTF; cdr3_nt: TGTGCCAGCAGCCTCGGGGACAGACTGACGAGCTCTGGGGCCAACGTCCTGACTTTC
clone_size: few; j_call: TRBJ2-2; d_call: NA; v_call: TRBV9; cdr3_aa: CASSERGSFTTGELFF; cdr3_nt: TGTGCCAGCAGCGAACGGGGCTCCTTTACGACCGGGGAGCTGTTTTTT
clone_size: few; j_call: TRBJ2-7; d_call: TRBD1; v_call: TRBV12-3/TRBV12-4; cdr3_aa: CASRPSGTANYEQYF; cdr3_nt: TGTGCCAGCAGGCCCTCCGGGACAGCTAACTACGAGCAGTACTTC
clone_size: few; j_call: TRBJ2-3; d_call: NA; v_call: TRBV5-6; cdr3_aa: CASSATTRTDTQYF; cdr3_nt: TGTGCCAGCAGCGCGACTACTCGCACAGATACGCAGTATTTT
clone_size: NA; j_call: TRBJ2-4; d_call: TRBD1; v_call: TRBV6-1; cdr3_aa: CASSARTGPKNIQYF; cdr3_nt: TGTGCCAGCAGTGCCCGGACAGGGCCCAAAAACATTCAGTACTTC
clone_size: NA; j_call: TRBJ1-1; d_call: NA; v_call: TRBV18; cdr3_aa: CASSQQANTEAFF; cdr3_nt: TGTGCCAGCTCACAACAGGCGAACACTGAAGCTTTCTTT
clone_size: few; j_call: TRBJ2-5; d_call: NA; v_call: TRBV9; cdr3_aa: CASSVDVPRETQYF; cdr3_nt: TGTGCCAGCAGCGTGGACGTCCCGCGAGAGACCCAGTACTTC
clone_size: few; j_call: TRBJ2-3; d_call: TRBD2; v_call: TRBV7-2; cdr3_aa: CASRTLAGHTQYF; cdr3_nt: TGTGCCAGCAGGACCCTAGCGGGCCATACGCAGTATTTT
clone_size: NA; j_call: TRBJ1-5; d_call: NA; v_call: TRBV20-1; cdr3_aa: CSATTYGGNQPQHF; cdr3_nt: TGCAGTGCTACGACCTACGGGGGCAATCAGCCCCAGCATTTT
clone_size: NA; j_call: TRBJ2-1; d_call: NA; v_call: TRBV24-1; cdr3_aa: CATSGIGSPEQFF; cdr3_nt: TGTGCCACCAGTGGCATAGGGTCCCCTGAGCAGTTCTTC
clone_size: few; j_call: TRBJ2-1; d_call: NA; v_call: TRBV20-1; cdr3_aa: CSARGPAYNEQFF; cdr3_nt: TGCAGTGCTAGGGGGCCAGCCTACAATGAGCAGTTCTTC
clone_size: few; j_call: TRBJ2-1; d_call: TRBD2; v_call: TRBV19; cdr3_aa: CASMGRASQFF; cdr3_nt: TGTGCCAGTATGGGGAGGGCTTCGCAGTTCTTC
clone_size: NA; j_call: TRBJ2-3; d_call: TRBD2; v_call: TRBV5-6; cdr3_aa: CASRLAGGSTDTQYF; cdr3_nt: TGTGCCAGCAGACTAGCGGGGGGCTCCACAGATACGCAGTATTTT
clone_size: NA; j_call: TRBJ2-4; d_call: NA; v_call: TRBV20-1; cdr3_aa: CSARDAQGLGNIQYF; cdr3_nt: TGCAGTGCTAGAGATGCCCAGGGGTTGGGAAACATTCAGTACTTC
clone_size: many; j_call: TRBJ1-1; d_call: NA; v_call: TRBV20-1; cdr3_aa: CSARRADKNTEAFF; cdr3_nt: TGCAGTGCTAGACGGGCAGATAAGAACACTGAAGCTTTCTTT
clone_size: NA; j_call: TRBJ1-1; d_call: NA; v_call: TRBV5-1; cdr3_aa: CASSSNLAGAQAFF; cdr3_nt: TGCGCCAGCAGCTCGAACCTCGCAGGGGCCCAAGCTTTCTTT
clone_size: NA; j_call: TRBJ2-5; d_call: NA; v_call: TRBV12-1; cdr3_aa: CASSKGIGETQYF; cdr3_nt: TGTGCCAGCAGCAAGGGGATAGGAGAGACCCAGTACTTC
clone_size: few; j_call: TRBJ2-2; d_call: NA; v_call: TRBV7-9; cdr3_aa: CASSDPGLGTGELFF; cdr3_nt: TGTGCCAGCAGCGACCCAGGTCTGGGAACCGGGGAGCTGTTTTTT
clone_size: few; j_call: TRBJ2-1; d_call: NA; v_call: TRBV29-1; cdr3_aa: CSVAGGGDEQFF; cdr3_nt: TGCAGCGTTGCCGGAGGAGGGGATGAGCAGTTCTTC
clone_size: many; j_call: TRBJ2-1; d_call: TRBD2; v_call: TRBV12-3/TRBV12-4; cdr3_aa: CASSFLAGVNEQFF; cdr3_nt: TGTGCCAGCAGTTTCTTAGCGGGAGTTAACGAGCAGTTCTTC
clone_size: few; j_call: TRBJ2-3; d_call: NA; v_call: TRBV7-9; cdr3_aa: CASSFQSTDTQYF; cdr3_nt: TGTGCCAGCAGCTTCCAGAGCACAGATACGCAGTATTTT
clone_size: few; j_call: TRBJ2-1; d_call: NA; v_call: TRBV5-1; cdr3_aa: CASSFNVNEQFF; cdr3_nt: TGCGCCAGCAGCTTTAACGTCAATGAGCAGTTCTTC
clone_size: few; j_call: TRBJ2-1; d_call: TRBD2; v_call: TRBV7-9; cdr3_aa: CASSVTSGGALEQFF; cdr3_nt: TGTGCCAGCAGCGTTACTAGCGGGGGGGCCCTTGAGCAGTTCTTC
clone_size: once; j_call: TRBJ2-3; d_call: NA; v_call: TRBV5-3; cdr3_aa: CARIFPRAVADTQYF; cdr3_nt: TGTGCCAGAATCTTCCCCCGGGCGGTGGCAGATACGCAGTATTTT
clone_size: NA; j_call: TRBJ1-2; d_call: NA; v_call: TRBV29-1; cdr3_aa: CSVGEEHRGYTF; cdr3_nt: TGCAGCGTTGGGGAGGAACACCGGGGCTACACCTTC